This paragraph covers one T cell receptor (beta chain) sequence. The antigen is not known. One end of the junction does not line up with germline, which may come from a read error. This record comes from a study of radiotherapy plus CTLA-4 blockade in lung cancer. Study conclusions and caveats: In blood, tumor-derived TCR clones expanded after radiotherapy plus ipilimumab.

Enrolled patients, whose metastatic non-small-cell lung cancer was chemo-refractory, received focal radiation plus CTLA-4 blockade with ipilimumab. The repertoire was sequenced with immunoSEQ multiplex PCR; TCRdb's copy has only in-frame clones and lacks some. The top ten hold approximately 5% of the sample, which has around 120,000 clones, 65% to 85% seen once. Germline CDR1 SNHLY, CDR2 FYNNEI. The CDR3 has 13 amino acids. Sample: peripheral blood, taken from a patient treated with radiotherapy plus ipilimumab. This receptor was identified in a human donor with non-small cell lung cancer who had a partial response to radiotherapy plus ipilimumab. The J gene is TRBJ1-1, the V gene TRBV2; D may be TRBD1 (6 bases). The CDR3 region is CAGRSTGNAEAFF. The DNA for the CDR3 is TGTGCCGGCAGATCAACAGGGAACGCTGAAGCTTTCTTT.